The 8 T cell receptor beta chains below were found in one sample sequenced in a study of T cell repertoires in aging, cancer and after chemotherapy. Peripheral blood genomic DNA, not sorted cells or RNA, was the template. TRB rearrangements spanning V, D and J were amplified using mixed TRB-A/B primers. TCRdb reprocessed the multiplex PCR reads with MiXCR, giving one entry per CDR3 protein. The data hold 9,500 or so distinct CDR3 sequences, with 30% to 35% observed a single time. Input material: blood. These receptor sequences come from a human donor in good health.

The chain couples TRBV10-3 to TRBJ2-1; weak D call: TRBD2 (7 bases). V lost 8 bases and J 8 bases, leaving 13 bases between the germline ends. The CDR3 is 12 amino acids. From germline, CDR1 is ENHRY and CDR2 SYGVKD. For the CDR3, the DNA is TGTGCCATCCTAACAGGGAGGGATGAGCAGTTCTTC. Amino acids: CAILTGRDEQFF.

This clonotype is labeled as medium-sized. J is TRBJ2-6 and V is TRBV19, with D unclear. V gave up 2 bases and J gave up 4 bases, with 6 bases separating them. The germline gives CDR1 LNHDA, CDR2 SQIVND (reference sequence). There are 14 residues in the CDR3. The DNA for the CDR3 is TGTGCCAGTAGTATATCCTCCGGGGCCAACGTCCTGACTTTC. Amino acid sequence: CASSISSGANVLTF.

In this sample, this clonotype is medium-sized. The V gene is TRBV15, the J gene TRBJ2-6; 9 bases fit TRBD1. The CDR3 loop spans 18 amino acids. The germline CDR1 and CDR2 sequences are LNHNV and YYDKDF (reference sequence). V lost 3 bases, J lost 0 bases, and 6 bases stayed unmatched. The CDR3 DNA is TGTGCCACCAGCAGCCACGGACAGGGGCGCTCTGGGGCCAACGTCCTGACTTTC. Its protein is CATSSHGQGRSGANVLTF.

V gene TRBV6-1 combines with J gene TRBJ1-5; TRBD1 agrees at 12 bases. Germline trimming cut 4 bases from V and 6 bases from J; bases unmatched to any gene: 7. CDR3 length: 16 amino acids. The germline V gene has CDR1 MNHNS and CDR2 SASEGT. Here the CDR3 reads CASSVLGQGAGQPQHF. Written as DNA, the CDR3 is TGTGCCAGCAGTGTATTGGGACAGGGGGCGGGTCAGCCCCAGCATTTT.

This clonotype was picked up a small number of times. J is TRBJ2-2 and V is TRBV12-3 or TRBV12-4, with D possibly TRBD1 on 6 matching bases. This CDR3 is built from 13 residues. The V gene lost 5 bases and the J gene lost 8 bases, with 12 bases spanning the gap. CDR3 coding DNA: TGTGCCAGCAGTGCCTACAGGGTAGGGGAGCTGTTTTTT. As protein: CASSAYRVGELFF.

V usage is TRBV6-2 or TRBV6-3 and J usage is TRBJ2-5; 10 nucleotides align to TRBD1. This CDR3 region has 16 residues. Germline V gene lookup returns CDR1 MNHEY and CDR2 SVGEGT. Trimming took 2 bases from V and 2 from J; bases not matched to a gene: 5. Here the CDR3 reads CASSYRDRGLQETQYF. CDR3 nucleotides: TGTGCCAGCAGTTACCGGGACAGGGGTTTGCAAGAGACCCAGTACTTC.

This clonotype was seen a handful of times. This chain links TRBV6-1 with TRBJ2-1; the D gene is possibly TRBD1 (6 bases). Germline CDR1 MNHNS, CDR2 SASEGT. V shed 4 bases and J shed 0 bases, with 13 bases lying between them. CDR3 length equals 16 residues. The CDR3 sequence is CASSGPTGSSYNEQFF. The CDR3 DNA is TGTGCCAGCAGTGGACCTACAGGGAGCTCCTACAATGAGCAGTTCTTC.

The chain joins TRBV6-6 to TRBJ2-1; 7 bases align to TRBD1. The CDR3 length is 14 residues. V shed 5 bases, J shed 1 base, and the junction held 2 bases outside the gene matches. Germline values: CDR1 MNHNY, CDR2 SVGAGI (reference sequence). The CDR3 region has the DNA TGTGCCAGCAGTAGACAGGGTTCCTACAATGAGCAGTTCTTC. Its protein product is CASSRQGSYNEQFF.